This TCR beta chain was profiled in a study of T cells in Graves' hyperthyroidism and ophthalmopathy. Study in general: Blood was drawn when the patient was first diagnosed and still untreated.

Researchers took RNA transcripts and amplified the TCR beta CDR3 regions from them. First-round RT-PCR targeting the TCR CDR3 was performed with the HTBI primer set. TCRdb redid the calling of the multiplex PCR reads with MiXCR, one entry per CDR3 protein. The sample contains about 290,000 distinct CDR3 sequences, about 14% of which appear only once. After removal of 0 bases from V and 4 bases from J, the junction contained 12 bases not matched to a gene. The CDR3 totals 19 residues. The V gene's germline CDR1 is SGHTA and CDR2 FQGTGA. There are a few counts of this clonotype. Sequenced input: blood. This chain uses TRBV7-3 with TRBJ2-2, with 9 nucleotides matching TRBD1. This receptor was identified in a woman between 25 and 40 years old with Graves' hyperthyroidism that later progressed to Graves' ophthalmopathy. CDR3 sequence (DNA): TGTGCCAGCAGCTTAACGAGACAGGGGGACCCAGCGAGCACCGGGGAGCTGTTTTTT. Its translation: CASSLTRQGDPASTGELFF.